The T cell receptor beta chain under discussion was sequenced for a study of OX40 agonist ivuxolimab in advanced cancers. CDR1 and CDR2 from the germline V gene are SGHTA and FQGTGA. CDR3 length: 14 residues. Trimming removed 5 bases at V and 5 bases at J, with 15 bases between. Assay used: immunoSEQ multiplex PCR; TCRdb lists only in-frame clones, some missing. This table has fewer than 85,000 clones, about 86% appearing once. The sequence derives from an adult with an advanced solid tumor such as melanoma, head and neck, liver or kidney cancer. This sample comprised CD4+ or CD8+ T cells sorted from blood, obtained in a trial of the OX40 agonist ivuxolimab. The J gene is TRBJ1-2, the V gene TRBV7-3, with D uncertain. As DNA, the CDR3 is TGTGCCAGCAGCCCTGGCGGGTATCAATATGGCTACACCTTC. This translates into CASSPGGYQYGYTF.